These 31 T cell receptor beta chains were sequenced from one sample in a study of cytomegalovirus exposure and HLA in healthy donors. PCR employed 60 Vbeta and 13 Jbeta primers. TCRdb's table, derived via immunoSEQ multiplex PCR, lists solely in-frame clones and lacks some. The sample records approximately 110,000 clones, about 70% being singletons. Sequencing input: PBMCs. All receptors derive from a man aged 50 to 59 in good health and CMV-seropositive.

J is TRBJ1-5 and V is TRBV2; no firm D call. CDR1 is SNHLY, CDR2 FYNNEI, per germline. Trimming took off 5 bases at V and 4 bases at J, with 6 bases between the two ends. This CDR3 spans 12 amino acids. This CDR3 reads CASSRANQPQHF. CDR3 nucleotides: TGTGCCAGCAGTCGTGCGAATCAGCCCCAGCATTTT.

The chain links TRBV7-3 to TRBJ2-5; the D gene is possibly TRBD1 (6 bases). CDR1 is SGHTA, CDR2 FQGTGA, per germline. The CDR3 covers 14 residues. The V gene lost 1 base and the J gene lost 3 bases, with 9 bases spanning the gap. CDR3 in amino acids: CASSLNAGEETQYF. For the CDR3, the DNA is TGTGCCAGCAGCTTAAATGCAGGGGAAGAGACCCAGTACTTC.

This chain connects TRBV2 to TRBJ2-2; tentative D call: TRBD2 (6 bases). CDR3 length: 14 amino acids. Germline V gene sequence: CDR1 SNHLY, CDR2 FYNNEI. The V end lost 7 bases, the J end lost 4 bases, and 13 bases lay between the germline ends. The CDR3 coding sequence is TGTGCCAGCACCTTTTCGGGGGTCACCGGGGAGCTGTTTTTT. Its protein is CASTFSGVTGELFF.

The CDR3 here is CASRERDRGAQETQYF. The DNA of the CDR3 is TGTGCCAGCCGCGAGCGGGACAGGGGTGCCCAAGAGACCCAGTACTTC. The V gene is TRBV19, the J gene TRBJ2-5; 10 positions match TRBD1. This CDR3 is built from 16 residues. Germline CDR1 is LNHDA and CDR2 is SQIVND (reference sequence). V dropped 9 bases and J dropped 1; count of bases not matched to a gene: 11.

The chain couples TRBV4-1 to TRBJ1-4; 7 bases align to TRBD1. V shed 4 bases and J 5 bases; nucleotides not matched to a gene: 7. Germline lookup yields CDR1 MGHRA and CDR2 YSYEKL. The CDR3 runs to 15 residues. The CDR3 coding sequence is TGCGCCAGCAGCCGGAGGACAGGTTGGAATGAAAAACTGTTTTTT. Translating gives CASSRRTGWNEKLFF.

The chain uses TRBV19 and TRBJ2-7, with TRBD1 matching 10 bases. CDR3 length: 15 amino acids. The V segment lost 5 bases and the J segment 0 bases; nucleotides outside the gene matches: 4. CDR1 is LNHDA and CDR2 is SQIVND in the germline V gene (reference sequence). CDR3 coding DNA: TGTGCCAGTAGTGTCGGGACAGGGGTCTCCTACGAGCAGTACTTC. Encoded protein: CASSVGTGVSYEQYF.

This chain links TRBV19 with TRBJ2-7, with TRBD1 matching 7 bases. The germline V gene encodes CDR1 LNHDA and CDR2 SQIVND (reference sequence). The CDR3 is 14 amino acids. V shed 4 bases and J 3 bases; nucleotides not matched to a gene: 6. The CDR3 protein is CASSRGQLYYEQYF. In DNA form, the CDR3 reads TGTGCCAGTAGTAGGGGACAGCTTTACTACGAGCAGTACTTC.

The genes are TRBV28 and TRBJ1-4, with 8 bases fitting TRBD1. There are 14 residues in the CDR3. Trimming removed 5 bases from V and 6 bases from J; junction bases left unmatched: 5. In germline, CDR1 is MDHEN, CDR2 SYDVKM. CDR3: CASSRRGRDEKLFF. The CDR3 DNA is TGTGCCAGCAGTCGCAGGGGGCGCGATGAAAAACTGTTTTTT.

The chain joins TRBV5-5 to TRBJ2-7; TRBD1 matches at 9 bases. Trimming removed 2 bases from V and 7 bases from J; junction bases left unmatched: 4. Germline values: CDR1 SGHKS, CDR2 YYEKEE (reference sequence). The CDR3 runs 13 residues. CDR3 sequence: CASSFGTGWEQYF. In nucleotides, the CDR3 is TGTGCCAGCAGCTTTGGGACAGGGTGGGAGCAGTACTTC.

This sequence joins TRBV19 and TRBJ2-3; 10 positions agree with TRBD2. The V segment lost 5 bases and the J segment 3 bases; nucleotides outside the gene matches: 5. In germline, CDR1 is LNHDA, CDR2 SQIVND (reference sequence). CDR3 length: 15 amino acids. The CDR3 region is CASSHGLAATDTQYF. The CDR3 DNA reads TGTGCCAGTAGTCACGGACTAGCGGCAACAGATACGCAGTATTTT.

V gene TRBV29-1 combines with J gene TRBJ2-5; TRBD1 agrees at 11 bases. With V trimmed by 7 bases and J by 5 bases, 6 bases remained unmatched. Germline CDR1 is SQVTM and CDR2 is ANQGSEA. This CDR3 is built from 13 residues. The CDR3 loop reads CSAGTGGAETQYF. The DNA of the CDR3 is TGCAGCGCTGGGACAGGGGGAGCGGAGACCCAGTACTTC. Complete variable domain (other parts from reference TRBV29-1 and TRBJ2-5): SAVISQKPSRDICQRGTSLTIQCQVDSQVTMMFWYRQQPGQSLTLIATANQGSEATYESGFVIDKFPISRPNLTFSTLTVSNMSPEDSSIYLCSAGTGGAETQYFGPGTRLLVL.

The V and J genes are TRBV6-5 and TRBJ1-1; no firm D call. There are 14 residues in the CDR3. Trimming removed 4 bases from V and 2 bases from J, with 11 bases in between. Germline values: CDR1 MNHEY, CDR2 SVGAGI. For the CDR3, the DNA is TGTGCCAGCAGTTCTCCGGGGATAAACACTGAAGCTTTCTTT. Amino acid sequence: CASSSPGINTEAFF.

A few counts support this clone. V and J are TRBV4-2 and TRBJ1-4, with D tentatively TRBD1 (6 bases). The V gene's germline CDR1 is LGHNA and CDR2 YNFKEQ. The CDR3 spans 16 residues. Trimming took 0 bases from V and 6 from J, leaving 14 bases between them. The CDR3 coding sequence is TGTGCCAGCAGCCAAGAATCAAGCAGGGGTTATGAAAAACTGTTTTTT. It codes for CASSQESSRGYEKLFF.

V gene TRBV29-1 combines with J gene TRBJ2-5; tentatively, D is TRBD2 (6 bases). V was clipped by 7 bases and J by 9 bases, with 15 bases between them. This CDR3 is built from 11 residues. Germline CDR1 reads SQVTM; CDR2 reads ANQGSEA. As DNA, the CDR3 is TGCAGCGGGGGAACCCGCGGGGCCCAGTACTTC. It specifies CSGGTRGAQYF.

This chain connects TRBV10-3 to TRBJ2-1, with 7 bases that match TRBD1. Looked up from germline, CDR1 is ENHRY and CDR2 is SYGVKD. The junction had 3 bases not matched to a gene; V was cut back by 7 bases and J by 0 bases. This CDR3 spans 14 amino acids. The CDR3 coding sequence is TGTGCCATCACCGCAGGGGGCTCCTACAATGAGCAGTTCTTC. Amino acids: CAITAGGSYNEQFF.

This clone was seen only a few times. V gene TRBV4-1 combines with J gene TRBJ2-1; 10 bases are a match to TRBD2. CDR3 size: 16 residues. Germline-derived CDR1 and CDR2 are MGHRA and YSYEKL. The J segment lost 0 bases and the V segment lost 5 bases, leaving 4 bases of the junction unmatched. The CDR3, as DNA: TGCGCCAGCAGCTTAGCGGGGGGTAGCTCCTACAATGAGCAGTTCTTC. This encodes CASSLAGGSSYNEQFF.

This chain's CDR3 is CASSVGISSAGYEQYF. The CDR3 nucleotides read TGTGCCAGCAGCGTGGGCATTTCTAGCGCCGGCTACGAGCAGTACTTC. This sequence joins TRBV9 and TRBJ2-7; TRBD2 might be the D (6 bases). Trimming removed 2 bases from V and 3 bases from J, with 18 bases in between. The V gene's germline CDR1 is SGDLS and CDR2 YYNGEE. This CDR3 region has 16 residues.

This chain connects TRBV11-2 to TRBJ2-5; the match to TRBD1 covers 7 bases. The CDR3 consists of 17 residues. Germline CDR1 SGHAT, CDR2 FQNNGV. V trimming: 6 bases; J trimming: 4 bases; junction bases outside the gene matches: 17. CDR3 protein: CASRLLQGVWSGETQYF. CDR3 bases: TGTGCCAGCAGGTTGCTCCAGGGGGTCTGGTCAGGAGAGACCCAGTACTTC.

CDR3 coding DNA: TGTGCCTGCGCCTCCCGGGACAGTTCGTACGAGCAGTACTTC. Protein product: CACASRDSSYEQYF. J is TRBJ2-7 and V is TRBV30, with 7 bases aligning to TRBD1. With 6 bases clipped from V and 4 bases from J, the junction kept 12 bases outside the gene matches. CDR3 length equals 14 residues. Germline V gene sequence: CDR1 GTSNPN, CDR2 SVGIG (reference sequence).

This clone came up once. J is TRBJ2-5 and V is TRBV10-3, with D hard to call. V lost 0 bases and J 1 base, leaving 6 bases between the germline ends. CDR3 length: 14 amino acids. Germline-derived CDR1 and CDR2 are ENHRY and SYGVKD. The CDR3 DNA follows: TGTGCCATCAGTGAGTCGTTCCTCCAAGAGACCCAGTACTTC. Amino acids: CAISESFLQETQYF.

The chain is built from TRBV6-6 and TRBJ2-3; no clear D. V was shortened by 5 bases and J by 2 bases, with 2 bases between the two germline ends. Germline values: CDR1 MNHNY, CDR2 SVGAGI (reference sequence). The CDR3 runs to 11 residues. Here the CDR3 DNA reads TGTGCCAGCAGTCACACAGATACGCAGTATTTT. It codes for CASSHTDTQYF.

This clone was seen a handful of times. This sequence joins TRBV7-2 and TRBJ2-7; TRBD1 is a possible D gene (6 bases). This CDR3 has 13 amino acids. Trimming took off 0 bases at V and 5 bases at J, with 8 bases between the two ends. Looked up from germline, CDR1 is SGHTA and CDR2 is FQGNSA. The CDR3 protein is CASSLAYRDEQYF. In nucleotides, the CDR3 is TGTGCCAGCAGCTTAGCCTACAGGGACGAGCAGTACTTC.

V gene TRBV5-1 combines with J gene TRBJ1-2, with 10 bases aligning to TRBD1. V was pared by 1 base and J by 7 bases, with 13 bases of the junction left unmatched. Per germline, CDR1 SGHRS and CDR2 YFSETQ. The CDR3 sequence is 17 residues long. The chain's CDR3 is CASSLYPPGQGTGGYTF. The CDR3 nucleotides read TGCGCCAGCAGCTTGTATCCACCGGGACAGGGGACGGGTGGCTACACCTTC.

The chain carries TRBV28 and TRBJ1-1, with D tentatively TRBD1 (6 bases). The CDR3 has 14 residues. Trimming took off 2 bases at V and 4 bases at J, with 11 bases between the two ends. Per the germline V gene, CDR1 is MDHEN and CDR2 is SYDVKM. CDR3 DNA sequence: TGTGCCAGCAGTTTAGGGGTAGGGGGCACTGAAGCTTTCTTT. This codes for CASSLGVGGTEAFF.

The CDR3 coding sequence is TGTGCCAGCAGCGTAGGTTATAGCGGGGGCTCCACTAGCACAGATACGCAGTATTTT. It is translated as CASSVGYSGGSTSTDTQYF. V usage is TRBV9 and J usage is TRBJ2-3; TRBD2 aligns across 9 bases. Trimming at V came to 0 bases and at J to 0 bases, leaving 11 bases not matched to a gene. The germline CDR1 and CDR2 sequences are SGDLS and YYNGEE. This CDR3 is 19 amino acids long.

CDR3 sequence reads: CASSVGLAREGYF. The CDR3 DNA sequence: TGTGCCAGCAGCGTGGGACTAGCACGAGAGGGGTACTTC. V is TRBV11-2 and J is TRBJ2-4, with 9 bases identical to TRBD2. This CDR3 has 13 residues. Germline loops: CDR1 SGHAT, CDR2 FQNNGV. V lost 5 bases and J lost 15; bases outside the gene matches: 11. Full variable domain (remainder filled in from reference TRBV11-2 and TRBJ2-4): EAGVAQSPRYKIIEKRQSVAFWCNPISGHATLYWYQQILGQGPKLLIQFQNNGVVDDSQLPKDRFSAERLKGVDSTLKIQPAKLEDSAVYLCASSVGLAREGYFGAGTRLSVL.

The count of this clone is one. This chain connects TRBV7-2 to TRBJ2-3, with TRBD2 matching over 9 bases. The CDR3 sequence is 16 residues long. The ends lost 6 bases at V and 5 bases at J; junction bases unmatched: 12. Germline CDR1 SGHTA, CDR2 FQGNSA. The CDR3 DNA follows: TGTGCCAGCAGTTTAAGCGCGGGGGGGCCAGGAGATACGCAGTATTTT. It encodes CASSLSAGGPGDTQYF.

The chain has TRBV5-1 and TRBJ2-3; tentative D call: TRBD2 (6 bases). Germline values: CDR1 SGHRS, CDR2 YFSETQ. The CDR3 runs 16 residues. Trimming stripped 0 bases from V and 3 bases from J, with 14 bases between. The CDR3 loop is CASSLGDFRGTDTQYF. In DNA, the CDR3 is TGCGCCAGCAGCTTGGGGGACTTCCGGGGGACAGATACGCAGTATTTT.

The CDR3 spells CASSFGTGGVGEQYF. DNA of the CDR3: TGTGCCAGCAGCTTTGGGACAGGTGGGGTAGGGGAGCAGTACTTC. The chain has TRBV5-6 and TRBJ2-7, with 8 bases identical to TRBD1. Germline V gives CDR1 SGHDT, CDR2 YYEEEE. The ends lost 2 bases at V and 7 bases at J; junction bases unmatched: 11. The CDR3 is made up of 15 amino acids.

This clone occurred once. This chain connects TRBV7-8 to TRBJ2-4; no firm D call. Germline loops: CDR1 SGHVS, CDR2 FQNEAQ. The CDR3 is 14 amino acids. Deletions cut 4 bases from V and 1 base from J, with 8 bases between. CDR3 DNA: TGTGCCAGCAGCTCTCACCAGGCCAAAAACATTCAGTACTTC. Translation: CASSSHQAKNIQYF.

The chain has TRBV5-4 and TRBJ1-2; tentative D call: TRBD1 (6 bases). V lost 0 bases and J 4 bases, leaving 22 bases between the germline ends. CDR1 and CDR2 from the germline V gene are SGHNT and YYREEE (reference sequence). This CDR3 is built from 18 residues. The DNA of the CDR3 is TGTGCCAGCAGCTTGGAATCAGGGTGGAGCCAGGACAGCTATGGCTACACCTTC. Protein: CASSLESGWSQDSYGYTF. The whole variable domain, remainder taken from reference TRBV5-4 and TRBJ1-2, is ETGVTQSPTHLIKTRGQQVTLRCSSQSGHNTVSWYQQALGQGPQFIFQYYREEENGRGNFPPRFSGLQFPNYSSELNVNALELDDSALYLCASSLESGWSQDSYGYTFGSGTRLTVV.